This T cell receptor beta chain was documented in a study of CD8 T cells in ankylosing spondylitis. To note about this clonotype: Its antigen is not identified.

The study's findings and limits: Reports of some motif variants in reactive arthritis synovial fluid and blood predate this one. CD8+ cells made up the disease-linked clones, which were relatively rare in peripheral blood. Seemingly distinctive of ankylosing spondylitis blood was a TCR beta motif formed by eight highly homologous variants.

TCRdb processed the 5' RACE reads anew with MiXCR; each CDR3 protein has one entry. The table lists about 27,000 distinct CDR3 sequences, roughly 7.3% of them singletons. The receptor's source is a male donor with ankylosing spondylitis or in good health (not recorded which). Specimen: blood.

CDR3 sequence (DNA): TGTGCCAGCAGTGAAGATCTCCATCAGGATACGCAGTATTTT. Protein product: CASSEDLHQDTQYF. J is TRBJ2-3 and V is TRBV2, with D hard to call. Germline loops: CDR1 SNHLY, CDR2 FYNNEI. The CDR3 has 14 residues. V was shortened by 1 base and J by 6 bases, with 11 bases between the two germline ends.